A single sample gave rise to the 20 T cell receptor beta chains below, sequenced in a study of blood T cell repertoires in COVID-19. TCRdb's copy holds only in-frame clones and misses some; the assay was immunoSEQ multiplex PCR. The sample holds about 150,000 clones, about 80% seen once. Material for sequencing was peripheral blood. The receptors were sampled from a woman older than 75 with acute or convalescent COVID-19.

The V call is TRBV7-3, the J call TRBJ1-1; the D gene is possibly TRBD1 (6 bases). This CDR3 is 14 amino acids long. V was cut by 6 bases and J by 4 bases, with 15 bases left in between. Germline V gives CDR1 SGHTA, CDR2 FQGTGA. The CDR3 DNA reads as TGTGCCAGCAGAGTGAGGGGGTTTTTCACTGAAGCTTTCTTT. Amino acids: CASRVRGFFTEAFF.

The CDR3 sequence: CASSMLQRNTEAFF. In nucleotides, the CDR3 is TGTGCCAGTAGTATGCTACAGAGGAACACTGAAGCTTTCTTT. This chain joins TRBV19 and TRBJ1-1; no definite D call. Germline V gene data show CDR1 as LNHDA and CDR2 as SQIVND (reference sequence). The V end was cut by 3 bases, the J end by 1 base, with 9 bases between. The CDR3 runs 14 residues.

The rearrangement uses TRBV18 and TRBJ2-5, with D perhaps matching TRBD1 (6 bases). CDR3 size: 15 residues. V dropped 3 bases and J dropped 2 bases, with 13 bases sitting between them. CDR1 is KGHSH and CDR2 is LQKENI in the germline V gene. This CDR3 is CASSPLRQEQETQYF. Here the CDR3 DNA reads TGTGCCAGCTCACCCCTACGACAGGAACAAGAGACCCAGTACTTC.

The V and J genes are TRBV30 and TRBJ2-2; TRBD2 matches 10 bases. Germline-derived CDR1 and CDR2 are GTSNPN and SVGIG (reference sequence). CDR3 length: 15 residues. The V segment lost 4 bases and the J segment 4 bases; nucleotides outside the gene matches: 6. This chain's CDR3 is CAWTKTSGFTGELFF. The DNA of the CDR3 is TGTGCCTGGACCAAGACTAGCGGGTTCACCGGGGAGCTGTTTTTT.

The V call is TRBV7-9, the J call TRBJ1-1; 10 bases are shared with TRBD1. The CDR3 runs to 15 residues. CDR1 is SEHNR, CDR2 FQNEAQ, per germline (reference sequence). The V gene end was trimmed by 2 bases and the J gene end by 3 bases; junction bases not matched to a gene: 3. CDR3 sequence (DNA): TGTGCCAGCAGCTTACAGGGGACAGGGGACACTGAAGCTTTCTTT. Translating it yields CASSLQGTGDTEAFF.

The rearrangement uses TRBV7-6 and TRBJ1-5, with 9 bases aligning to TRBD1. The germline V gene has CDR1 SGHVS and CDR2 FNYEAQ. The CDR3 has 16 residues. Trimming took 5 bases from V and 3 from J; bases not matched to a gene: 8. The chain's CDR3 is CASSPWTGAYNQPQHF. In nucleotides, the CDR3 is TGTGCCAGCAGCCCCTGGACAGGGGCTTACAATCAGCCCCAGCATTTT.

On this clone itself: This CDR3 is also generated by other DNA sequences in the sample. This chain uses TRBV18 with TRBJ1-1, with D unresolved. The V end was cut by 3 bases, the J end by 2 bases, with 4 bases between. Germline lookup yields CDR1 KGHSH and CDR2 LQKENI. The CDR3 is made up of 12 amino acids. The DNA for the CDR3 is TGTGCCAGCTCACCGAGTAACACTGAAGCTTTCTTT. Translation: CASSPSNTEAFF. The full variable domain, its missing parts supplied by reference TRBV18 and TRBJ1-1, is NAGVMQNPRHLVRRRGQEARLRCSPMKGHSHVYWYRQLPEEGLKFMVYLQKENIIDESGMPKERFSAEFPKEGPSILRIQQVVRGDSAAYFCASSPSNTEAFFGQGTRLTVV.

The chain couples TRBV5-1 to TRBJ1-3; tentative D call: TRBD1 (5 bases). Trimming shortened V by 1 base and J by 0 bases, and 11 bases separated the two germline ends. The CDR3 length is 16 residues. The germline gives CDR1 SGHRS, CDR2 YFSETQ. CDR3 region: CASSLPVQVSGNTIYF. The CDR3 coding sequence is TGCGCCAGCAGCTTGCCAGTACAGGTCTCTGGAAACACCATATATTTT.

This chain connects TRBV7-8 to TRBJ2-2; 8 nucleotides agree with TRBD1. Germline CDR1 is SGHVS and CDR2 is FQNEAQ. V gave up 7 bases and J gave up 0 bases; unmatched junction bases: 4. This CDR3 comprises 15 residues. The CDR3 DNA reads TGTGCCAGCACGGCAGGGGGCCCGAACACCGGGGAGCTGTTTTTT. Protein: CASTAGGPNTGELFF.

The gene calls are TRBV19 and TRBJ2-3; TRBD1 matches 7 bases. J lost 0 bases, V lost 1 base, and 4 bases had no gene match. CDR1 is LNHDA, CDR2 SQIVND, per germline (reference sequence). This CDR3 spans 16 amino acids. The chain's CDR3 is CASSIGMTGSTDTQYF. CDR3 coding DNA: TGTGCCAGTAGTATAGGAATGACAGGGAGCACAGATACGCAGTATTTT. The whole variable domain, remainder taken from reference TRBV19 and TRBJ2-3, is DGGITQSPKYLFRKEGQNVTLSCEQNLNHDAMYWYRQDPGQGLRLIYYSQIVNDFQKGDIAEGYSVSREKKESFPLTVTSAQKNPTAFYLCASSIGMTGSTDTQYFGPGTRLTVL.

J is TRBJ1-5 and V is TRBV19; D remains ambiguous. Trimming stripped 4 bases from V and 0 bases from J, with 7 bases between. Germline assignment: CDR1 LNHDA and CDR2 SQIVND (reference sequence). There are 14 residues in the CDR3. CDR3 amino acids: CASSRYNSNQPQHF. CDR3 nucleotide sequence: TGTGCCAGTAGTAGGTACAATAGCAATCAGCCCCAGCATTTT. Supplemented by reference TRBV19 and TRBJ1-5, the full variable domain reads DGGITQSPKYLFRKEGQNVTLSCEQNLNHDAMYWYRQDPGQGLRLIYYSQIVNDFQKGDIAEGYSVSREKKESFPLTVTSAQKNPTAFYLCASSRYNSNQPQHFGDGTRLSIL.

The rearrangement uses TRBV2 and TRBJ1-2, with D perhaps matching TRBD1 (5 bases). Trimming shortened V by 3 bases and J by 4 bases, and 12 bases separated the two germline ends. The CDR3 is made up of 14 amino acids. Per germline, CDR1 SNHLY and CDR2 FYNNEI. The CDR3 nucleotides are TGTGCCAGCAGTGACCGGGGGACGACCTATGGCTACACCTTC. Protein product: CASSDRGTTYGYTF.

This chain uses TRBV9 with TRBJ1-6; D gene unclear. The ends were cut back, 6 bases at V and 0 bases at J, with 4 bases in the middle. The germline V gene has CDR1 SGDLS and CDR2 YYNGEE. The CDR3 is 13 amino acids. CDR3 bases: TGTGCCAGCACCCGCTCCTATAATTCACCCCTCCACTTT. Protein sequence: CASTRSYNSPLHF. The full variable domain, rest sourced from reference TRBV9 and TRBJ1-6, is DSGVTQTPKHLITATGQRVTLRCSPRSGDLSVYWYQQSLDQGLQFLIQYYNGEERAKGNILERFSAQQFPDLHSELNLSSLELGDSALYFCASTRSYNSPLHFGNGTRLTVT.

The chain carries TRBV5-1 and TRBJ1-6, with TRBD1 as a possible D gene (5 bases). This CDR3 comprises 15 residues. V shed 3 bases and J shed 8 bases, with 15 bases lying between them. CDR1 is SGHRS, CDR2 YFSETQ, per germline. CDR3 sequence: CASSSLGRADSPLHF. CDR3 in DNA: TGCGCCAGCAGCTCCCTCGGCAGGGCGGATTCACCCCTCCACTTT.

CDR3 nucleotides: TGTGCCAGCAGCTCAGTGCGGGGAAACGAGCAGTACTTC. Its protein is CASSSVRGNEQYF. This sequence joins TRBV6-5 and TRBJ2-7; D is perhaps TRBD2 (6 bases). V lost 6 bases to trimming and J lost 5 bases, with 14 bases between them. Germline-derived CDR1 and CDR2 are MNHEY and SVGAGI. This CDR3 is 13 amino acids long.

The chain links TRBV5-1 to TRBJ2-7; TRBD1 matches 7 bases. J was trimmed by 3 bases and V by 5 bases; bases with no gene match: 11. Germline CDR1 SGHRS, CDR2 YFSETQ. The CDR3 loop spans 15 amino acids. For the CDR3, the DNA is TGCGCCAGCAGAAGCACATATACAGGGGTCTACGAGCAGTACTTC. Its translation: CASRSTYTGVYEQYF.

V usage is TRBV11-2 and J usage is TRBJ1-2, with 9 nucleotides matching TRBD1. Germline CDR1 is SGHAT and CDR2 is FQNNGV. This CDR3 spans 15 amino acids. V lost 5 bases to trimming and J lost 4 bases; unmatched junction nucleotides: 8. Here the CDR3 DNA reads TGTGCCAGCAGCCGCGGACAGGGGAAGGCCTATGGCTACACCTTC. It codes for CASSRGQGKAYGYTF.

DNA of the CDR3: TGTGCCAGCTCACTTACACAGGGCGGTGGCAATCAGCCCCAGCATTTT. Translated, it gives CASSLTQGGGNQPQHF. V is TRBV18 and J is TRBJ1-5; perhaps TRBD1 as D (6 bases). This CDR3 is 16 amino acids long. The germline gives CDR1 KGHSH, CDR2 LQKENI. Trimming took 4 bases from V and 2 from J, leaving 15 bases between them.

This clone has just one count. CDR3 nucleotides: TGTGCCAGCAGCCCCGGGACTAGCGGGGGGGGCTCACAAGAGACCCAGTACTTC. Translating gives CASSPGTSGGGSQETQYF. The chain is built from TRBV7-2 and TRBJ2-5, with 16 bases fitting TRBD2. The V segment lost 5 bases and the J segment 2 bases; nucleotides outside the gene matches: 8. The V gene's germline CDR1 is SGHTA and CDR2 FQGNSA. The CDR3 sequence is 18 residues long.

J is TRBJ2-3 and V is TRBV6-5; 7 nucleotides line up with TRBD1. V was clipped by 6 bases and J by 2 bases; unmatched bases: 8. CDR1 is MNHEY, CDR2 SVGAGI, per germline. The CDR3 loop spans 15 amino acids. For the CDR3, the DNA is TGTGCCAGCAGCCAGACAGGGATAACCACAGATACGCAGTATTTT. It codes for CASSQTGITTDTQYF.